This record covers a single T cell receptor (beta chain). Its antigen remains undetermined. No base qualities exist here, and no much larger clone lies one base off it. This entry comes from a study of T cell responses to AZD1222 COVID-19 vaccine (dated by TCRdb to the early 2020s). About the full investigation: A total of about 240 trial participants underwent TCR sequencing, of whom around 200 received two doses of AZD1222 and 26 received two doses of the MenACWY control vaccine. Trial participants were enrolled into age subgroups of 18-55, 56-69 and 70-plus years, which contained approximately 150, 30 and 60 TCR-sequenced participants, respectively. The investigation overall reported the following: The whole spike protein was spanned by vaccine-associated CD4 TCRs, and dominant responses were seen in regions 160-218 and 743-854. Because no day 14 peak-response samples were available, repertoires were characterized only after the peak T cell response. In the small 56-69-year group, the increase in depth fell short of significance, most likely because of low power. After two AZD1222 doses, spike-specific TCR breadth and depth were significantly higher than at day 0 and than in MenACWY recipients. Nearly half of unique spike-specific TCRs reportedly recognized epitopes outside regions mutated in the B.1.351 and B.1.1.7 variants. Only five or six AZD1222 recipients were SARS-CoV-2 seropositive at baseline, limiting conclusions about previously exposed vaccinees. Participants were mostly white British and included more females than males, and it was suggested by the authors that clonal diversity may have been underestimated.

The CDR3 regions of human TCRbeta chains were analyzed by immunosequencing. As for the authors' bioinformatics: Repertoire TCRs were checked for matches against a reference library of SARS-CoV-2-specific TCRs that had been generated using the MIRA antigen-specificity platform. Breadth was defined as the fraction of unique TCRs that were SARS-CoV-2-associated, and depth was defined as the fraction of total T cells that were SARS-CoV-2-associated. Using the MIRA data, every spike-specific TCR was mapped to the spike region that the TCR reacted to and assigned to either a CD4 or a CD8 class. Log10-transformed breadth and depth values were compared by one-way ANOVA with Sidak's multiple comparisons tests. TCRdb took this table from immuneACCESS and kept in-frame rearrangements with V and J called. Such tables lack part of the clones; where checked against another copy, unresolved V genes explain under half of the gap, and the rest is unexplained. The D gene and trimming were derived from the DNA, and the V and J assignments and clone size from that table. The sample table holds about 93,000 clones, of which around 87% were seen once. About 2.5% of the sample goes to the ten largest clones.

Trimming costs V 0 bases and J 8 bases, and their ends lie 16 bases apart. CDR1 and CDR2, looked up from the germline V gene (reference sequence), are GTSNPN and SVGIG. Its CDR3 holds 14 amino acids, cysteine through phenylalanine. The retained sequence is limited to the CDR3, 42 bases, with the frame set at the first base. Read against the paper, the sample's time point label means: about 28 days (+/-7) after the second vaccine dose. AZD1222 recipients whose second dose came at about 4 weeks and those whose second dose came at about 12 weeks were combined into one group, since spike-specific TCR depth and breadth did not differ between the two schedules. Samples from vaccinated people were obtained from the UK trials COV001 and COV002, which included a single-blind randomized controlled phase 2/3 trial of AZD1222 (ChAdOx1 nCoV-19) in healthy adults. For TCRbeta chain sequencing, PBMC samples from trial participants were taken at day 0 and at day 28 after the second dose.

The clonotype comes from an adult who received the AZD1222 COVID-19 vaccine. The chain is made from TRBV30 and TRBJ1-1; the D segment cannot be called with confidence. The source was peripheral blood, collected 28 days after the second AZD1222 dose. The CDR3 reads as follows: CAWSVSGGVGEAFF. The DNA sequence is as follows: TGTGCCTGGAGTGTATCCGGCGGGGTGGGCGAAGCTTTCTTT.